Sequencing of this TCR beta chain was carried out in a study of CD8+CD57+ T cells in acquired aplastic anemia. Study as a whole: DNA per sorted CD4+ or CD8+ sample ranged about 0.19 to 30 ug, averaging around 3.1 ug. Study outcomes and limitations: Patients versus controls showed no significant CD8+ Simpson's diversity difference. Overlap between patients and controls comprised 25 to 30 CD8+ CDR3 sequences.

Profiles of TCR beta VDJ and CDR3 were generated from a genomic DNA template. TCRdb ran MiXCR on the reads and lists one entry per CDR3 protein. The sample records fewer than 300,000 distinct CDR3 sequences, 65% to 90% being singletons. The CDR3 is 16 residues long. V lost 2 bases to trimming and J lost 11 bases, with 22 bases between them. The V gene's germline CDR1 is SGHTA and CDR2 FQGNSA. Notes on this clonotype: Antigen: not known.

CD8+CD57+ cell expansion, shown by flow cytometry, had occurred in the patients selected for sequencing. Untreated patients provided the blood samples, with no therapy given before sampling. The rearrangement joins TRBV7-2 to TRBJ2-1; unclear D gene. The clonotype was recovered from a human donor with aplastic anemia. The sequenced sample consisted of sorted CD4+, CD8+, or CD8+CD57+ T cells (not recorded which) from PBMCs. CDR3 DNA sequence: TGTGCCAGCAGCTTACTGACCGTCGCAACAGATACGCAGCAGTTCTTC. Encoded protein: CASSLLTVATDTQQFF. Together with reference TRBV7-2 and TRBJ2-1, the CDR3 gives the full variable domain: GAGVSQSPSNKVTEKGKDVELRCDPISGHTALYWYRQSLGQGLEFLIYFQGNSAPDKSGLPSDRFSAERTGGSVSTLTIQRTQQEDSAVYLCASSLLTVATDTQQFFGPGTRLTVL.